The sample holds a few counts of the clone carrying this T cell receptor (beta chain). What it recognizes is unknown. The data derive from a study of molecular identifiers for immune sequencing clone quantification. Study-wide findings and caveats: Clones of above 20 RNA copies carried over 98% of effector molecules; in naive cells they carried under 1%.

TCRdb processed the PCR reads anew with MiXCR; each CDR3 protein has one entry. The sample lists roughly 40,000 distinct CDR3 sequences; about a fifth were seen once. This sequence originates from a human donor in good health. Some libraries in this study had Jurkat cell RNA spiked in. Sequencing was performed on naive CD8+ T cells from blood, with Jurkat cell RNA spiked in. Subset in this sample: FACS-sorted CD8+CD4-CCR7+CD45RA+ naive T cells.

The CDR3 sequence: CSARDREREIYNEQFF. The DNA of the CDR3 is TGCAGTGCTAGAGATAGGGAGCGGGAGATCTACAATGAGCAGTTCTTC. The chain recombines TRBV20-1 with TRBJ2-1; 8 bases map to TRBD2. Unmatched junction bases numbered 7, after V lost 0 bases and J lost 3 bases. The CDR3 covers 16 residues. CDR1 and CDR2 from the germline V gene are DFQATT and SNEGSKA (reference sequence).